The 12 T cell receptor beta chains below all came from one sample that was sequenced in a study of T cells after yellow fever vaccination. Each CDR3 protein is one row after TCRdb ran MiXCR on the 5' RACE reads. Among 500,000 to 650,000 distinct CDR3 sequences, approximately 15% were seen once, and the ten largest hold over 12%. Sequences were derived from PBMCs, sampled on the day of the yellow fever booster vaccination. All receptors derive from a man aged 30 to 45 who received the YFV17D yellow fever vaccine.

The chain joins TRBV7-2 to TRBJ1-3; possible D gene TRBD1, 5 bases. V shed 5 bases and J shed 0 bases, with 14 bases lying between them. CDR1 and CDR2 from the germline V gene are SGHTA and FQGNSA. The CDR3 sequence is 16 residues long. The chain's CDR3 is CASSSRGLYSGNTIYF. CDR3 coding DNA: TGTGCCAGCAGCAGTAGGGGTCTTTACTCTGGAAACACCATATATTTT. Looking up the rest from reference TRBV7-2 and TRBJ1-3 gives the full variable domain: GAGVSQSPSNKVTEKGKDVELRCDPISGHTALYWYRQSLGQGLEFLIYFQGNSAPDKSGLPSDRFSAERTGGSVSTLTIQRTQQEDSAVYLCASSSRGLYSGNTIYFGEGSWLTVV.

The chain combines TRBV5-5 with TRBJ2-3, with TRBD2 identical over 9 bases. The CDR3 is made up of 14 amino acids. V trimming: 6 bases; J trimming: 4 bases; junction bases outside the gene matches: 6. CDR1 SGHKS and CDR2 YYEKEE come from the germline V gene (reference sequence). This CDR3 reads CASTLAGVPDTQYF. The CDR3 DNA sequence: TGTGCCAGCACTTTAGCGGGAGTCCCAGATACGCAGTATTTT.

This chain joins TRBV7-2 and TRBJ2-1; D unresolved. Trimming took off 0 bases at V and 8 bases at J, with 14 bases between the two ends. The CDR3 contains 15 residues. Germline CDR1 reads SGHTA; CDR2 reads FQGNSA. The CDR3 loop is CASSLAPRAPHEQFF. As DNA, the CDR3 is TGTGCCAGCAGCTTAGCTCCTAGGGCACCACATGAGCAGTTCTTC.

This clonotype was recorded at least ten times. The chain has TRBV20-1 and TRBJ2-3; TRBD2 agrees at 12 bases. The CDR3 spans 14 residues. Trimming took 5 bases from V and 6 from J; bases not matched to a gene: 6. From germline, CDR1 is DFQATT and CDR2 SNEGSKA (reference sequence). The CDR3 loop is CSAPGLAGTDTQYF. CDR3 DNA sequence: TGCAGTGCTCCGGGACTAGCGGGTACCGATACGCAGTATTTT.

This chain uses TRBV18 with TRBJ2-7; 8 positions agree with TRBD1. V lost 0 bases and J lost 2; bases outside the gene matches: 3. The CDR3 runs 15 residues. Germline CDR1 reads KGHSH; CDR2 reads LQKENI. CDR3 DNA sequence: TGTGCCAGCTCACCACCGGGACAGGTAGCCTACGAGCAGTACTTC. The encoded protein is CASSPPGQVAYEQYF.

Here the CDR3 DNA reads TGTGCCAGCAGCGAGCCCCGCGACAGGGGACTAAGCACCGGGGAGCTGTTTTTT. Translated, it gives CASSEPRDRGLSTGELFF. This chain connects TRBV9 to TRBJ2-2, with TRBD1 as a possible D gene (8 bases). CDR1 SGDLS and CDR2 YYNGEE come from the germline V gene. The ends were cut back, 3 bases at V and 4 bases at J, with 22 bases in the middle. The CDR3 totals 18 residues.

This clonotype was found a few times. This sequence joins TRBV7-9 and TRBJ1-1, with 7 bases fitting TRBD1. Germline V gives CDR1 SEHNR, CDR2 FQNEAQ (reference sequence). The length of the CDR3 is 13 residues. J gave up 4 bases and V 5 bases, and 4 bases lay outside the gene matches. The CDR3 DNA reads TGTGCCAGCAGCGTACAGGGGCGCACTGAAGCTTTCTTT. It is translated as CASSVQGRTEAFF.

This clonotype was observed a few times. The chain combines TRBV12-3 or TRBV12-4 with TRBJ2-5; 7 bases are a match to TRBD2. This CDR3 has 14 residues. J lost 1 base, V lost 5 bases, and 4 bases had no gene match. CDR3 residues: CASSRGSRQETQYF. The CDR3 region has the DNA TGTGCCAGCAGTCGCGGGAGTCGCCAAGAGACCCAGTACTTC.

This chain uses TRBV18 with TRBJ2-1, with 7 bases matching TRBD1. The germline gives CDR1 KGHSH, CDR2 LQKENI. J lost 3 bases, V lost 5 bases, and 7 bases had no gene match. The CDR3 spans 15 residues. The CDR3 loop is CASSNSGGSYNEQFF. The CDR3 region has the DNA TGTGCCAGCTCAAACTCAGGGGGAAGCTACAATGAGCAGTTCTTC.

In its sample, this clonotype was seen a few times. This rearrangement joins TRBV14 to TRBJ2-7; D gene ambiguous. Deletions cut 4 bases from V and 2 bases from J, with 24 bases between. CDR1 and CDR2 (germline): SGHDN, FVKESK. This CDR3 spans 18 amino acids. The CDR3 DNA follows: TGTGCCAGCAGCCCATGGGGAAGGACCGCTTCTTTCGCCTACGAGCAGTACTTC. As protein: CASSPWGRTASFAYEQYF.

This clonotype was counted only a few times. This rearrangement joins TRBV7-2 to TRBJ2-1; D not certain. With 8 bases removed from V and 2 bases from J, the gap between germline ends came to 7 bases. CDR3 length: 12 amino acids. Looked up from germline, CDR1 is SGHTA and CDR2 is FQGNSA. CDR3 bases: TGTGCCAGCGGTGGGCCCTACAATGAGCAGTTCTTC. It is translated as CASGGPYNEQFF.

This clonotype has a handful of counts. The rearrangement links TRBV20-1 to TRBJ2-5; 10 bases line up with TRBD2. V lost 5 bases to trimming and J lost 2 bases; unmatched junction nucleotides: 17. CDR3 length: 18 residues. Looked up from germline, CDR1 is DFQATT and CDR2 is SNEGSKA (reference sequence). CDR3 in amino acids: CSAGRPSGRALRQETQYF. CDR3 nucleotides: TGCAGTGCTGGCCGCCCCAGCGGGAGGGCCCTTAGGCAAGAGACCCAGTACTTC.